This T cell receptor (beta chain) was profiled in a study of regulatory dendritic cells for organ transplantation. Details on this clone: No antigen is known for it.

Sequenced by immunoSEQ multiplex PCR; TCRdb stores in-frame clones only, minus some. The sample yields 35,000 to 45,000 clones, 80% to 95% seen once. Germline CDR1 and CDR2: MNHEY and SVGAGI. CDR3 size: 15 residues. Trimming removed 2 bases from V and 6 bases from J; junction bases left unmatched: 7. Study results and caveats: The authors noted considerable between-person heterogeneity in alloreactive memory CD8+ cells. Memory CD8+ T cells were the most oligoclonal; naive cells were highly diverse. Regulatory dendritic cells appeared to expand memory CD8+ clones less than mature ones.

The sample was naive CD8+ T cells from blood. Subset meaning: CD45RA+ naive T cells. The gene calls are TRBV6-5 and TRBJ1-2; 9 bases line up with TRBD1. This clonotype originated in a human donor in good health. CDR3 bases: TGTGCCAGCAGTTACCAAAGAACAGGGGGCGATGGCTACACCTTC. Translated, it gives CASSYQRTGGDGYTF.